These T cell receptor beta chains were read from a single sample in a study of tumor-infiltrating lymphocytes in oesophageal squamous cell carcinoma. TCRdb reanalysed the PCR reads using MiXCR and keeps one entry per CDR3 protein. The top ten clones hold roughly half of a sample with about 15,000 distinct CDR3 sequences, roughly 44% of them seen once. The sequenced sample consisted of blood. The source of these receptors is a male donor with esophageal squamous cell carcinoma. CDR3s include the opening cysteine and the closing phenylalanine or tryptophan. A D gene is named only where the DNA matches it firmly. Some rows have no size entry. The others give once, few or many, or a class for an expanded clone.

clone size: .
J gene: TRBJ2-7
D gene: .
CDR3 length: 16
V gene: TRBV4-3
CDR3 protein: CASSHQAAGYSYEQYF
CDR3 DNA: TGCGCCAGCAGCCACCAGGCGGCGGGGTACTCCTACGAGCAGTACTTC

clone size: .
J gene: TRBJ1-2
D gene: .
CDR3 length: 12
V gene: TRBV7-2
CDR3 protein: CTSSSVGYGYTF
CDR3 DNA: TGTACCAGCAGCTCGGTCGGCTATGGATACACCTTC

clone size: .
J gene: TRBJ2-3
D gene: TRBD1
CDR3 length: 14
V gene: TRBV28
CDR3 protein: CASLGTVIADTQYF
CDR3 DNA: TGTGCCAGCCTCGGGACAGTTATAGCAGATACGCAGTATTTT

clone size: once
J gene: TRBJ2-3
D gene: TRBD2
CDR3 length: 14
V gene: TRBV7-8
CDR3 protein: CASSLVGDQRGQYF
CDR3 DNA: TGTGCCAGCAGCTTAGTCGGGGACCAGCGGGGGCAGTATTTT

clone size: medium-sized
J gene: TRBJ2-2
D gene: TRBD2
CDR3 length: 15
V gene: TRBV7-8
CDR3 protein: CASGRTSGRTGELFF
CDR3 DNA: TGTGCCAGCGGCCGGACTAGCGGGAGAACCGGGGAGCTGTTTTTT

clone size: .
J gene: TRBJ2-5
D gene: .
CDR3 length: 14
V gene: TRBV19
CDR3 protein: CASSLHGARETQYF
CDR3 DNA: TGTGCCAGTAGTTTGCATGGGGCTCGGGAGACCCAGTACTTC

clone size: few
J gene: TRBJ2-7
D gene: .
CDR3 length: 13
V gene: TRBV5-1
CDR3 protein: CASSLEAVHEQYF
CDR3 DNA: TGCGCCAGCAGCTTGGAGGCGGTTCACGAGCAGTACTTC

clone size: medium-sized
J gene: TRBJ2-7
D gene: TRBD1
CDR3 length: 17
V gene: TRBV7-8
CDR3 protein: CASSLAPTGRWYYEQYF
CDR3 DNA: TGTGCCAGCAGCTTAGCGCCGACAGGGAGATGGTACTACGAGCAGTACTTC

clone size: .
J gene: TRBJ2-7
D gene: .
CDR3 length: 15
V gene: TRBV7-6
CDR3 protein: CASSASGTGSYEQYF
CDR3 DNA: TGTGCCAGCAGCGCTTCCGGGACTGGATCCTACGAGCAGTACTTC

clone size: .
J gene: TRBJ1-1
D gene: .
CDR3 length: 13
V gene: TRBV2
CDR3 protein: CASSGLGAAGAFF
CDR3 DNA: TGTGCCAGCAGTGGCCTCGGGGCCGCAGGCGCTTTCTTT

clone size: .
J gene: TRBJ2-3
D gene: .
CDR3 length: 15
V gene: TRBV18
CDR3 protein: CASSPLQQSTDTQYF
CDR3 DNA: TGTGCCAGCTCACCACTCCAGCAGAGCACAGATACGCAGTATTTT

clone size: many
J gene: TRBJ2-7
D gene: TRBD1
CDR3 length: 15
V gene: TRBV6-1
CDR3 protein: CASSSGDRAPYEQYF
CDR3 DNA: TGTGCCAGCAGTTCCGGGGACAGGGCCCCTTACGAGCAGTACTTC

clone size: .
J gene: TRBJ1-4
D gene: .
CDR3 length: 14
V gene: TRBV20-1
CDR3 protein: CSAERGAPNEKLFF
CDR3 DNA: TGCAGTGCTGAAAGAGGGGCCCCTAATGAAAAACTGTTTTTT

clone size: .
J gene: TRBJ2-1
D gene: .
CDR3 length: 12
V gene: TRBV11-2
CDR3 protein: CASRSAGNEQFF
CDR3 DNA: TGTGCCAGCAGATCCGCGGGGAATGAGCAGTTCTTC

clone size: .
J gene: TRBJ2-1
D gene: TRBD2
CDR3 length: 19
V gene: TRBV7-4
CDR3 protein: CASSLVRGSGSLAYNEQFF
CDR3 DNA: TGTGCCAGCAGCTTGGTGAGGGGTAGCGGGAGTCTAGCCTACAATGAGCAGTTCTTC

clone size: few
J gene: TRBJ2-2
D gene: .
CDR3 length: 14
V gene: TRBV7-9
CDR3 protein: CASSSPLVPGELFF
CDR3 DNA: TGTGCCAGCAGTTCCCCCCTAGTACCCGGGGAGCTGTTTTTT

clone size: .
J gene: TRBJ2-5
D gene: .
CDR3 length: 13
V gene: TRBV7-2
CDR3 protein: CASSLVSGETQYF
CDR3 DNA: TGTGCCAGCAGCTTAGTATCAGGGGAGACCCAGTACTTC

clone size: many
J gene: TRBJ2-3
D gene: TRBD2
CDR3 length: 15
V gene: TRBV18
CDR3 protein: CASSPRTSGTDTQYF
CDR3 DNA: TGTGCCAGCTCACCACGGACTAGCGGCACAGATACGCAGTATTTT